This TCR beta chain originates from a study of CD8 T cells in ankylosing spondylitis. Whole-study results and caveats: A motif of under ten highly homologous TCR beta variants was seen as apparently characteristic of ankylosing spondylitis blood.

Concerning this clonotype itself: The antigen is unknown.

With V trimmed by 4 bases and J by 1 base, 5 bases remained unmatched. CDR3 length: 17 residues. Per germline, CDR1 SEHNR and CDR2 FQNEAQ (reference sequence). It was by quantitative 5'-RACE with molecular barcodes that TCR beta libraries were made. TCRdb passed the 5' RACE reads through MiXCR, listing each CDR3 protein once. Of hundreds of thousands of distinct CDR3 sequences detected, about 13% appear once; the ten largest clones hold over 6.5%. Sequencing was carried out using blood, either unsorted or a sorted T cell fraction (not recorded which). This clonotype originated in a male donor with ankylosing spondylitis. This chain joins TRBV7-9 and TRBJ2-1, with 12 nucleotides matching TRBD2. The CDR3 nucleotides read TGTGCCAGCAGCTCGCTTCTAGCGGGAGGGTCCTACAATGAGCAGTTCTTC. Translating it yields CASSSLLAGGSYNEQFF.